This T cell receptor beta chain is drawn from a study of monozygotic twins with inflammatory bowel disease. One entry per CDR3 protein, without DNA, is what TCRdb gives after re-calling the 5' RACE reads. The table lists 330,000 or so distinct CDR3 sequences. Findings and caveats of the study: In patient repertoires, differing immunosuppressive treatments may have added some variability.

As regards this clonotype: The antigen is not known.

This receptor was obtained from a human donor with ulcerative colitis or Crohn's disease, or a healthy co-twin of an affected twin (not recorded which). The source material was blood.

CDR3 amino acids: CSARFRDTEAFF. The V and J genes are TRBV20-1 and TRBJ1-1. Germline-derived CDR1 and CDR2 are DFQATT and SNEGSKA (reference sequence). This CDR3 has 12 amino acids.